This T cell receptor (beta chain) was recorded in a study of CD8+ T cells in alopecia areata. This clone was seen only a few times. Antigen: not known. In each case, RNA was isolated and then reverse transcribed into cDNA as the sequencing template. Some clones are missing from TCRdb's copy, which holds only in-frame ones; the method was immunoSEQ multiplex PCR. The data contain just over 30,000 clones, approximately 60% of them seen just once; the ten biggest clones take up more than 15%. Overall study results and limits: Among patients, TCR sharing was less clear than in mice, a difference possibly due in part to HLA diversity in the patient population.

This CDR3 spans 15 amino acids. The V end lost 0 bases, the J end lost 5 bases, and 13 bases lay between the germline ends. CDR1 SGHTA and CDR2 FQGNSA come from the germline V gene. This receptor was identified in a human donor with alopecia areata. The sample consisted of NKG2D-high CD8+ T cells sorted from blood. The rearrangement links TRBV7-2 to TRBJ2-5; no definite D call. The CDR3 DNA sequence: TGTGCCAGCAGCTTAGCGGGCGGCGGTTTCGAGACCCAGTACTTC. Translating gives CASSLAGGGFETQYF.